The 2 T cell receptor beta chains listed next were all sequenced from one sample in a study of shared clonotypes between healthy human individuals. This table comes from immunoSEQ multiplex PCR, and its TCRdb copy is limited to in-frame clones, with some not included. Of approximately 620,000 clones listed, around 97% are singletons. Sequenced sample: naive CD4+ T cells sorted from blood. As for subset: CD45RA+ positively selected. The source is a woman in her 30s in good health.

This chain uses TRBV27 with TRBJ2-2, with 12 bases matching TRBD2. With V trimmed by 6 bases and J by 7 bases, 12 bases remained unmatched. Germline CDR1 reads MNHEY; CDR2 reads SMNVEV (reference sequence). CDR3 size: 17 residues. Here the CDR3 reads CASSDIQTSGSSGELFF. CDR3 DNA: TGTGCCAGCAGCGACATCCAGACTAGCGGGAGCAGCGGGGAGCTGTTTTTT.

The chain joins TRBV19 to TRBJ1-3; D is undetermined. V was pared by 3 bases and J by 0 bases, with 9 bases between. Germline CDR1 is LNHDA and CDR2 is SQIVND (reference sequence). The CDR3 is made up of 15 amino acids. CDR3 in amino acids: CASSMAEGSGNTIYF. The CDR3 DNA reads TGTGCCAGTAGTATGGCAGAAGGCTCTGGAAACACCATATATTTT. Based on the CDR3 plus reference TRBV19 and TRBJ1-3, the full variable domain is DGGITQSPKYLFRKEGQNVTLSCEQNLNHDAMYWYRQDPGQGLRLIYYSQIVNDFQKGDIAEGYSVSREKKESFPLTVTSAQKNPTAFYLCASSMAEGSGNTIYFGEGSWLTVV.